The clone carrying this T cell receptor (beta chain) appeared many times. Its target is not known. The data originate from a study of neurological immune-mediated disorders. Overall study results and limits: Phylogenetically, 18 of 34 multiple sclerosis patients' repertoires fell into one related-CDR3 cluster, a possible signature.

This CDR3 is 15 amino acids long. Germline CDR1 and CDR2: DFQATT and SNEGSKA (reference sequence). V shed 1 base, J shed 9 bases, and the junction held 7 bases outside the gene matches. The authors produced cDNA by 5'RACE using 10-nucleotide random UMIs. From 15-18 subjects, every sequencing run obtained over 180 million TCR-beta sequences. TCRdb reprocessed the 5' RACE reads with MiXCR, giving one entry per CDR3 protein. The sample lists tens of thousands of distinct CDR3 sequences; 4% to 6% were seen once. The chain links TRBV20-1 to TRBJ1-6; 9 positions match TRBD1. This receptor was obtained from a woman aged 25 to 45 with multiple sclerosis. Sequenced sample: PBMCs. CDR3 loop: CSARGPGQGASPLHF. CDR3 nucleotides: TGCAGTGCTAGAGGTCCGGGACAGGGCGCTTCACCCCTCCACTTT.